These T cell receptor beta chains were read from a single sample in a study of response to subunit inactivated influenza vaccine. MiXCR, run by TCRdb on the RT-PCR reads, gives a single entry per CDR3 protein. Among hundreds of thousands of distinct CDR3 sequences listed, more than 15% were seen once. The sequencing here drew on PBMCs from blood, taken 11 to 12 days after vaccination. The receptor set was obtained from a man over 45 who received an inactivated influenza vaccine. The CDR3 runs from the conserved cysteine through the conserved F or W. The D gene is left open where the match is weak. Where a row states a size, it is once, few, many or the class of an expanded clone; other rows omit it.

>.|TRBJ2-3|.|TRBV6-6
CASRVRSTDTQYF
TGTGCCAGCAGGGTCAGAAGCACAGATACGCAGTATTTT
>few|TRBJ2-7|.|TRBV20-1
CSATRGSGGGYEQYF
TGCAGTGCTACCCGTGGGTCGGGGGGCGGGTACGAGCAGTACTTC
>few|TRBJ1-2|.|TRBV6-6
CASSYFPGYGYTF
TGTGCCAGCAGTTATTTTCCCGGGTATGGCTACACCTTC
>.|TRBJ1-3|.|TRBV5-1
CASSSEGSGNTIYF
TGCGCCAGCAGCTCGGAAGGCTCGGGAAACACCATATATTTT
>few|TRBJ2-1|.|TRBV30
CAWTRGVSSYNEQFF
TGTGCCTGGACGAGGGGGGTGAGCTCCTACAATGAGCAGTTCTTC
>.|TRBJ2-2|.|TRBV5-1
CASSWGPKDGELFF
TGCGCCAGCAGCTGGGGGCCCAAGGACGGGGAGCTGTTTTTT
>many|TRBJ2-3|TRBD2|TRBV29-1
CSVDSRLAGGRGSDTQYF
TGCAGCGTTGATAGCCGTCTAGCGGGAGGCCGGGGATCAGATACGCAGTATTTT
>.|TRBJ1-1|TRBD1|TRBV6-5
CAVQQGHTEAFF
TGTGCCGTTCAACAGGGGCACACTGAAGCTTTCTTT
>many|TRBJ2-1|.|TRBV29-1
CSVEDWRSPSSYNEQFF
TGCAGCGTTGAAGATTGGCGGTCCCCGAGCTCCTACAATGAGCAGTTCTTC
>few|TRBJ1-1|.|TRBV9
CASSPRSGTRNTEAFF
TGTGCCAGCAGCCCAAGATCCGGGACAAGGAACACTGAAGCTTTCTTT
>few|TRBJ2-1|TRBD1|TRBV20-1
CSAIQGAVTPGQFF
TGCAGTGCTATACAGGGGGCCGTAACGCCTGGGCAGTTCTTC
>.|TRBJ2-1|.|TRBV7-2
CASRLTLNEQFF
TGTGCCAGCAGATTGACCCTCAATGAGCAGTTCTTC
>many|TRBJ1-2|.|TRBV5-1
CASSLGQTKGCTF
TGCGCCAGCAGCTTGGGGCAGACCAAGGGTTGCACCTTC
>few|TRBJ2-1|.|TRBV9
CASSPRDLYYNEQFF
TGTGCCAGCAGCCCCCGGGACTTATATTACAATGAGCAGTTCTTC
>.|TRBJ1-3|.|TRBV6-1
CASRTTFTSGNTIYF
TGTGCCAGCAGAACGACGTTTACCTCTGGAAACACCATATATTTT
>few|TRBJ2-1|.|TRBV28
CASSTPGREQFF
TGTGCCAGCAGTACACCAGGGAGGGAGCAGTTCTTC
>many|TRBJ2-7|.|TRBV7-2
CASSFSPILSYEQYF
TGTGCCAGCAGCTTTAGTCCTATTCTTTCCTACGAGCAGTACTTC
>.|TRBJ2-1|.|TRBV4-3
CASSQTSRPHYNEQFF
TGCGCCAGCAGCCAAACCTCCAGGCCCCACTACAATGAGCAGTTCTTC
>.|TRBJ1-2|.|TRBV29-1
CSATDRANYGYTF
TGCAGCGCCACGGACAGAGCTAACTATGGCTACACCTTC
>.|TRBJ2-5|.|TRBV20-1
CSGGIGVETQYF
TGCAGTGGAGGTATAGGGGTAGAGACCCAGTACTTC
>few|TRBJ2-5|TRBD1|TRBV9
CASSVARGPQETQYF
TGTGCCAGCAGCGTAGCGAGGGGGCCCCAGGAGACCCAGTACTTC
>.|TRBJ2-7|.|TRBV5-1
CASSLASHSYEQYF
TGCGCCAGCAGCTTGGCAAGCCACTCCTACGAGCAGTACTTC
>few|TRBJ1-2|TRBD1|TRBV5-5
CASSLLTGTGGYTF
TGTGCCAGCAGCTTATTAACAGGGACAGGGGGCTACACCTTC
>.|TRBJ2-1|TRBD2|TRBV4-2
CASSQARRENDEQFF
TGTGCCAGCAGCCAAGCCCGGCGGGAGAACGATGAGCAGTTCTTC
>.|TRBJ1-6|.|TRBV30
CAWTVGSLSYNSPLHF
TGTGCCTGGACCGTGGGAAGCCTCTCCTATAATTCACCCCTCCACTTT
>many|TRBJ2-1|TRBD1|TRBV6-1
CASRRTDRGEQFF
TGTGCCAGCAGGCGAACCGACAGGGGTGAGCAGTTCTTC
>few|TRBJ1-2|.|TRBV6-1
CASSEALLRQLLPFF
TGTGCCAGCAGTGAAGCGCTTCTGAGGCAGCTCCTCCCGTTCTTC
>few|TRBJ2-5|.|TRBV2
CASTPQYF
TGTGCCAGCACGCCCCAGTACTTC
>.|TRBJ1-2|TRBD1|TRBV20-1
CSARASFGTGGYGYTF
TGCAGTGCTAGAGCGAGCTTCGGGACAGGGGGCTATGGCTACACCTTC
>.|TRBJ2-5|TRBD1|TRBV20-1
CSVEGQGVETQYF
TGCAGTGTCGAGGGACAGGGCGTCGAGACCCAGTACTTC
>.|TRBJ2-1|TRBD1|TRBV28
CASSLVSFRGKKYNEQFF
TGTGCCAGCAGTTTGGTTAGTTTCAGGGGGAAGAAATACAATGAGCAGTTCTTC
>.|TRBJ2-1|TRBD2|TRBV6-2/TRBV6-3
CATERLAGSNEQFF
TGTGCCACCGAAAGGCTAGCGGGATCCAATGAGCAGTTCTTC
>.|TRBJ2-5|.|TRBV4-3
CASSQGRWGQETQYF
TGCGCCAGCAGCCAAGGGAGGTGGGGCCAAGAGACCCAGTACTTC
>.|TRBJ1-2|.|TRBV12-3/TRBV12-4
CASTSILGGGYTF
TGTGCCAGCACCTCGATTTTAGGAGGAGGCTACACCTTC
>few|TRBJ1-4|TRBD1|TRBV29-1
CSVGTGTGKKLFF
TGCAGCGTGGGGACCGGGACAGGGAAAAAACTGTTTTTT
>.|TRBJ2-7|TRBD2|TRBV5-7
CASRVAGGPNEQYF
TGTGCCAGCAGAGTAGCGGGAGGCCCGAACGAGCAGTACTTC
>few|TRBJ2-7|TRBD1|TRBV5-6
CASSLIGPGGEQYF
TGTGCCAGCAGCTTGATTGGTCCAGGGGGAGAGCAGTACTTC
>few|TRBJ2-5|.|TRBV6-5
CASSYSARQETQYF
TGTGCCAGCAGTTACTCGGCCAGACAAGAGACCCAGTACTTC
>few|TRBJ1-2|.|TRBV6-2/TRBV6-3
CASSSSPGSGYTF
.
>.|TRBJ1-2|.|TRBV10-3
CAISREEGDIYGYTF
TGTGCCATCAGCCGAGAGGAAGGGGACATCTATGGCTACACCTTC
>.|TRBJ1-5|TRBD1|TRBV12-3/TRBV12-4
CASSPRQGSPQHF
TGTGCCAGCTCTCCGAGACAGGGATCGCCCCAGCATTTT
>.|TRBJ2-7|.|TRBV29-1
CSVEVADRPYEQYF
TGCAGCGTTGAGGTTGCGGACAGACCTTACGAGCAGTACTTC
>few|TRBJ1-4|TRBD1|TRBV10-3
CAISGGQLLNEKLFF
TGTGCCATCAGTGGGGGACAGCTCCTTAATGAAAAACTGTTTTTT
>few|TRBJ2-2|.|TRBV4-2
CASSQEPAAVTGELFF
TGTGCCAGCAGCCAAGAACCAGCGGCAGTCACCGGGGAGCTGTTTTTT
>few|TRBJ2-7|TRBD2|TRBV5-1
CASSLLAGNYEQYF
TGCGCCAGCAGCTTGCTAGCGGGGAATTACGAGCAGTACTTC
>few|TRBJ2-7|.|TRBV6-6
CASSYLSGYEQYF
TGTGCCAGCAGTTACTTATCGGGCTACGAGCAGTACTTC
>many|TRBJ2-5|TRBD2|TRBV7-2
CASSARRGETQYF
TGTGCCAGCAGTGCCAGGCGGGGGGAGACCCAGTACTTC
>.|TRBJ1-2|.|TRBV5-1
CASSLEDGQLYGYTF
TGCGCCAGCAGCTTGGAGGATGGACAGCTATATGGCTACACCTTC
>.|TRBJ2-3|.|TRBV10-3
CAISDPRMAGTQYF
TGTGCCATCAGTGATCCGAGGATGGCTGGTACGCAGTATTTT
>.|TRBJ2-1|TRBD2|TRBV6-2/TRBV6-3
CASSSLTSGYNEQFF
TGTGCCAGCAGTTCCCTGACTAGCGGGTACAATGAGCAGTTCTTC
>.|TRBJ1-2|.|TRBV4-2
CASSLAWTANYGYTF
TGTGCCAGCAGCCTAGCATGGACAGCAAACTATGGCTACACCTTC
>.|TRBJ2-2|TRBD2|TRBV6-5
CASSYSLAGGTTGELFF
TGTGCCAGCAGTTACTCACTAGCGGGAGGGACCACCGGGGAGCTGTTTTTT
>.|TRBJ1-5|.|TRBV2
CASSELQFNQPQHF
TGTGCCAGCAGTGAACTACAGTTCAATCAGCCCCAGCATTTT
>.|TRBJ2-7|.|TRBV12-3/TRBV12-4
CASRGGLNSYEQHF
TGTGCCAGCAGGGGGGGACTGAACTCCTACGAGCAGCACTTC
>.|TRBJ2-5|.|TRBV4-3
CASSQIQKIQETQYF
TGCGCCAGCAGCCAAATCCAAAAGATCCAAGAGACCCAGTACTTC